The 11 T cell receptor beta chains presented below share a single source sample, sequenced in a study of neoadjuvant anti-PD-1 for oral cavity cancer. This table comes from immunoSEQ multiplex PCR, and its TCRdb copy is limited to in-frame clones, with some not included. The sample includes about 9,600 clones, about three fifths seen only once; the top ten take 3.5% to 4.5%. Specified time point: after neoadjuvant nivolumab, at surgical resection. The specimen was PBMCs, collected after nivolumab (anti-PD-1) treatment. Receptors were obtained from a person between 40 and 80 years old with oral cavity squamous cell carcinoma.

CDR3 sequence: CASSNGGFDSPLHF. The CDR3 bases are TGCGCCAGCAGTAACGGGGGTTTCGATTCACCCCTCCACTTT. The gene calls are TRBV5-1 and TRBJ1-6; D possibly corresponds to TRBD1 (5 bases). This CDR3 has 14 amino acids. Germline CDR1 SGHRS, CDR2 YFSETQ. Trimming took 5 bases from V and 8 from J, leaving 14 bases between them.

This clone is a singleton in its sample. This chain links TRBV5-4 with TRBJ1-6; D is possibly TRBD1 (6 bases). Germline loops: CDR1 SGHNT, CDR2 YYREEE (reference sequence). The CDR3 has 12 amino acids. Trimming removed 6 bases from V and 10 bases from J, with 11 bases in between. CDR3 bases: TGTGCCAGCACCGTAGGGGGGTCACCCCTCCACTTT. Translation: CASTVGGSPLHF.

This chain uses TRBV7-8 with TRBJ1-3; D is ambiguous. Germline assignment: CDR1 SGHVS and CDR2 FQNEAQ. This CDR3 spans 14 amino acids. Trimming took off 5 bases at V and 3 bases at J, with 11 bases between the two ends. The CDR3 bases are TGTGCCAGCAGCCCGTCGGGTCTTGGAAACACCATATATTTT. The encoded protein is CASSPSGLGNTIYF. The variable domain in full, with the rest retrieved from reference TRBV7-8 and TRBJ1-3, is GAGVSQSPRYKVAKRGQDVALRCDPISGHVSLFWYQQALGQGPEFLTYFQNEAQLDKSGLPSDRFFAERPEGSVSTLKIQRTQQEDSAVYLCASSPSGLGNTIYFGEGSWLTVV.

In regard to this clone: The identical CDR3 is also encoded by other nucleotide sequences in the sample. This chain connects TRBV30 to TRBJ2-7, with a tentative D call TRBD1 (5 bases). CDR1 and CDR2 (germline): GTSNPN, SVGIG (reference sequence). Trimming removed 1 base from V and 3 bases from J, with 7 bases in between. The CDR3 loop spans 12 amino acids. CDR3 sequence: CAWSEQGYEQYF. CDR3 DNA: TGTGCCTGGAGTGAGCAGGGCTACGAGCAGTACTTC.

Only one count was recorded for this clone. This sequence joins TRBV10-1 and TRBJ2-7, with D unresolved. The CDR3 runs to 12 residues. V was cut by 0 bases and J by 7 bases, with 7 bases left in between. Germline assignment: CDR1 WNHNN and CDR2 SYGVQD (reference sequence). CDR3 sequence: CASSESTWEQYF. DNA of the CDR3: TGCGCCAGCAGTGAGTCTACGTGGGAGCAGTACTTC.

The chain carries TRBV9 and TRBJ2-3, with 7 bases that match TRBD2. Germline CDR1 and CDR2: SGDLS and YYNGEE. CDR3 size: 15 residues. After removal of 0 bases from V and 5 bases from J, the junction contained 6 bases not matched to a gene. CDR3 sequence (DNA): TGTGCCAGCAGCGTAGTTGCGGGAGCAGGAGATACGCAGTATTTT. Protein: CASSVVAGAGDTQYF. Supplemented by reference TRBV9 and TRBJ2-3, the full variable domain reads DSGVTQTPKHLITATGQRVTLRCSPRSGDLSVYWYQQSLDQGLQFLIQYYNGEERAKGNILERFSAQQFPDLHSELNLSSLELGDSALYFCASSVVAGAGDTQYFGPGTRLTVL.

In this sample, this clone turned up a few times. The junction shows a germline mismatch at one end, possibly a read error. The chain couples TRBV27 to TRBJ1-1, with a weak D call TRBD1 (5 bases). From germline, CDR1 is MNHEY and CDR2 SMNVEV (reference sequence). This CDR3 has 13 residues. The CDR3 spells CASSLSRAGRTLF. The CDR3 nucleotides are TGTGCCAGCAGTTTATCAAGGGCAGGGAGGACTCTCTTT.

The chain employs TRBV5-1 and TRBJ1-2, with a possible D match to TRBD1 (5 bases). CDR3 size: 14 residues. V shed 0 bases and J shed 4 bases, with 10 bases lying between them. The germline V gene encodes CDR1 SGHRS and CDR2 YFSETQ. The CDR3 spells CASSLAQGVYGYTF. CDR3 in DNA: TGCGCCAGCAGCTTGGCGCAGGGAGTCTATGGCTACACCTTC.

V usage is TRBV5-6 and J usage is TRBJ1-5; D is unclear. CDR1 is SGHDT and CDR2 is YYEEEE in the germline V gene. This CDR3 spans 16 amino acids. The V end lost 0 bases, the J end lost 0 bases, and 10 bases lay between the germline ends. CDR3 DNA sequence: TGTGCCAGCAGCTTGGGTTTGCACTATAGCAATCAGCCCCAGCATTTT. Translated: CASSLGLHYSNQPQHF.

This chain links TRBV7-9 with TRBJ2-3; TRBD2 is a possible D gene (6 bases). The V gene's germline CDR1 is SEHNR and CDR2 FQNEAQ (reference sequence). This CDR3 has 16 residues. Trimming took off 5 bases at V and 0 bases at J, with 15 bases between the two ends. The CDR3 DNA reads TGTGCCAGCAGCCCCCGGTCCGGGACTAGCACAGATACGCAGTATTTT. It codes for CASSPRSGTSTDTQYF.

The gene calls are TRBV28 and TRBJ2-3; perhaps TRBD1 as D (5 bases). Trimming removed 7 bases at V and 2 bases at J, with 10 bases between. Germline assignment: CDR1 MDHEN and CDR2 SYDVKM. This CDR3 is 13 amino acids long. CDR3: CASTMDTTDTQYF. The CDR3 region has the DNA TGTGCCAGCACCATGGACACCACAGATACGCAGTATTTT.